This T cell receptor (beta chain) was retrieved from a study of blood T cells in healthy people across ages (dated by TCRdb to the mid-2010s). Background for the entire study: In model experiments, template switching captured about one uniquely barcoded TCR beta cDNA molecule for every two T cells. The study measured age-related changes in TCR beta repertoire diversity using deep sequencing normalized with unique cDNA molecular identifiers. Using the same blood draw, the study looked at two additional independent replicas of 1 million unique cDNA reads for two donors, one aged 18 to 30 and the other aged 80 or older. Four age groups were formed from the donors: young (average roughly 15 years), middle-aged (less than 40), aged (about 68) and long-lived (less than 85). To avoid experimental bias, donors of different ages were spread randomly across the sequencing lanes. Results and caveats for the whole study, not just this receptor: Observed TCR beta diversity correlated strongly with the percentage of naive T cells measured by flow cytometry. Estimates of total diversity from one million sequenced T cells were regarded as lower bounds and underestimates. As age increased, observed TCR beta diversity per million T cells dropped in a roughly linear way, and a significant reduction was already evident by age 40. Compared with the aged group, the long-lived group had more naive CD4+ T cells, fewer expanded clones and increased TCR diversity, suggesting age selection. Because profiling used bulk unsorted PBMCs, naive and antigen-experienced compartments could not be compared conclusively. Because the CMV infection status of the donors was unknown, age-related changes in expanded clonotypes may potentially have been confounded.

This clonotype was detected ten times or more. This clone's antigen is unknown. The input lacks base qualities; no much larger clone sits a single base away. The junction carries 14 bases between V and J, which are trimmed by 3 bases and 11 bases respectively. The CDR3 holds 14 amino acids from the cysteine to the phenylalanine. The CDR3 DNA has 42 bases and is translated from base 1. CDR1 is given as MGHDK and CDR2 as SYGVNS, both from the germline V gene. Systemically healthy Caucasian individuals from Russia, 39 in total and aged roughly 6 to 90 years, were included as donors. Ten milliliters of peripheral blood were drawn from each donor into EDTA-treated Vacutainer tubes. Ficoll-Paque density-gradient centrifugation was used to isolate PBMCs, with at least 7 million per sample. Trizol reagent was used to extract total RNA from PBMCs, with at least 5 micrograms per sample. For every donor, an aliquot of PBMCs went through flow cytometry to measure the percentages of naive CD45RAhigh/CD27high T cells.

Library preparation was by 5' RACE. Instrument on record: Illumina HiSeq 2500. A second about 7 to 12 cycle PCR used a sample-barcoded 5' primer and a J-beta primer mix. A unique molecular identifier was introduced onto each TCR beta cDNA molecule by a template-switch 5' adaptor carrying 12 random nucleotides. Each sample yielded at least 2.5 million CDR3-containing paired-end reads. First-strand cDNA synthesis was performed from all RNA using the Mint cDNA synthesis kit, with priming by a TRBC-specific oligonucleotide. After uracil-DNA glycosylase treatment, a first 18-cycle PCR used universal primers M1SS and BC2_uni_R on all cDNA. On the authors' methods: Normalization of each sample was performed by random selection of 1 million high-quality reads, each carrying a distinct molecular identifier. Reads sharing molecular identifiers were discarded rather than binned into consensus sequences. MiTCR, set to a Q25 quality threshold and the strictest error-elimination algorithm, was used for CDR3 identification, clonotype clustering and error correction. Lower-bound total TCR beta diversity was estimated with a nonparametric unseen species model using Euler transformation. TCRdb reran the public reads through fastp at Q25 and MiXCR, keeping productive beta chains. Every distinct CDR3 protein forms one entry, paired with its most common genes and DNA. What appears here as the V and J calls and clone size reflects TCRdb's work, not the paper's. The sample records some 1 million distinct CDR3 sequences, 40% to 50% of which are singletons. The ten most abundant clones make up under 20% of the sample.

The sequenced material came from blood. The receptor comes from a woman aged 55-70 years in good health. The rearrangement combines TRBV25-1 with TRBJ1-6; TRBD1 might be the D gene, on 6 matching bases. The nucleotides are TGTGCCAGCAGTGAGACAGGATCAGGTCCACCCCTCCACTTT. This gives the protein CASSETGSGPPLHF.